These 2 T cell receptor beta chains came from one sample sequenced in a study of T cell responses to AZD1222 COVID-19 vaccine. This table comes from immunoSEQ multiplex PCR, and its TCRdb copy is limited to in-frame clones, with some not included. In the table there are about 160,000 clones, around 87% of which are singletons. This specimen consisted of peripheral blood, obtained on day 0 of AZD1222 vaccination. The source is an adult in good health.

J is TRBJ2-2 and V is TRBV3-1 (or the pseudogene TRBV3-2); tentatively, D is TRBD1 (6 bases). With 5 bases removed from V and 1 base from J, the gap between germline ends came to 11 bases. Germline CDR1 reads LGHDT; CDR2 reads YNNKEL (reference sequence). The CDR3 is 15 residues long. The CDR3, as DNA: TGTGCCAGCAGCTACGGGACACAGAACACCGGGGAGCTGTTTTTT. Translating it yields CASSYGTQNTGELFF.

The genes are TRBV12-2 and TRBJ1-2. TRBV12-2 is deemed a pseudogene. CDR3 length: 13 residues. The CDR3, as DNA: TGTGCAAGTCGCTTAAAAGGGCTCGACGGCTACACCTTC. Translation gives CASRLKGLDGYTF.